The clone carrying this T cell receptor beta chain appeared a few times. Its antigen is as yet unknown. Specified time point: patch test 1, 2 weeks after DPC sensitization. The treatment is: therapeutic diphenylcyclopropenone sensitization with weekly scalp DPC. The data are from a study of human T cells and chemical hapten exposure. Overall study context: Mostly female, the patients presented with alopecia areata, totalis or universalis. Per-sample TCR yield variation was attributed mainly to small pooled library volume differences.

TCRdb itself ran the RACE reads through MiXCR, one entry per CDR3 protein. Among nearly 350,000 distinct CDR3 sequences listed, around 7% were seen once. J lost 5 bases, V lost 1 base, and 6 bases had no gene match. Germline values: CDR1 SGHRS, CDR2 YFSETQ. The CDR3 totals 16 residues. Findings of the study overall: Among TCRs, those above 1 in 1000 frequency were unaffected by DPC sensitization. The formation of large CDR3 similarity clusters by expanded TCRs significantly exceeded that of controls.

The chain joins TRBV5-1 to TRBJ2-3; TRBD2 matches 11 bases. This specimen was whole blood, taken in connection with sensitization to the hapten diphenylcyclopropenone (DPC). This receptor was taken from a woman between 18 and 29 years old with alopecia areata. Some clones in this sample may be carry-over from other donors' samples. CDR3 sequence: CASSLSSGGAGDTQYF. For the CDR3, the DNA is TGCGCCAGCAGCTTGAGTAGCGGGGGGGCAGGAGATACGCAGTATTTT.